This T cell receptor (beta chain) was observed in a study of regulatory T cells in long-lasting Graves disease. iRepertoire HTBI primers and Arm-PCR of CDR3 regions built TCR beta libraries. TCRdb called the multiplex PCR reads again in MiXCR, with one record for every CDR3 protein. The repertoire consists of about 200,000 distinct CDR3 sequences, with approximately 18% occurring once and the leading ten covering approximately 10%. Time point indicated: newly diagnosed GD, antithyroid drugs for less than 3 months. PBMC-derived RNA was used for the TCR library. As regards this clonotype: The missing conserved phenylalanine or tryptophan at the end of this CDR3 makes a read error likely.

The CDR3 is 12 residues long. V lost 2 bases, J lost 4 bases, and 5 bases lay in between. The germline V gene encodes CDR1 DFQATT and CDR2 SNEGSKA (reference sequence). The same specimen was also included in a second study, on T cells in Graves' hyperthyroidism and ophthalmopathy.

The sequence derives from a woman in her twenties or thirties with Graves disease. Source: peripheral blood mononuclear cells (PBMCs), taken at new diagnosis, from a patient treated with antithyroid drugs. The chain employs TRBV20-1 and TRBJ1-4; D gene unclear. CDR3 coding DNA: TGCAGTGCTAGATGGCATAATGAAAAACTGTTTATT. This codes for CSARWHNEKLFI.